Below are 5 T cell receptor beta chains sequenced from a single sample in a study of Graves' ophthalmopathy and Graves' hyperthyroidism. Amplified TCR beta CDR3 regions were obtained using RNA transcripts as template. RT-PCR with HTBI primers came first, then second-round multiplex PCR. MiXCR was run by TCRdb on the multiplex PCR reads, yielding one entry per CDR3 protein. This table holds under 60,000 distinct CDR3 sequences, more than 40% found once. The material sequenced was peripheral blood. The receptors stem from an adult woman with Graves' ophthalmopathy.

With regard to this clonotype: A clone one base away is much larger, so this may be a read error. The missing conserved phenylalanine or tryptophan at the end of this CDR3 makes a read error likely. The rearrangement links TRBV2 to TRBJ2-1; 9 nucleotides match TRBD2. Germline V CDR1 and CDR2: SNHLY, FYNNEI. After removal of 6 bases from V and 1 base from J, the junction contained 13 bases not matched to a gene. The CDR3 totals 18 residues. As DNA, the CDR3 is TGTGCCAGCAGCCAAGATTCGGGACTAGCCCAATCCTACAATGAGCAGTTCCTC. Encoded protein: CASSQDSGLAQSYNEQFL.

To note about this clonotype: This clone may be a read error of a much larger clone one base away. The chain recombines TRBV6-5 with TRBJ2-7; TRBD2 aligns across 8 bases. The germline gives CDR1 MNHEY, CDR2 SVGAGI. CDR3 length: 14 amino acids. Trimming removed 6 bases from V and 2 bases from J; junction bases left unmatched: 6. CDR3 in amino acids: CASRRTSTAYEQYF. The CDR3 bases are TGTGCCAGCAGGAGGACTAGCACGGCCTACGAGCAGTACTTC.

The chain links TRBV4-1 to TRBJ2-7; no clear D gene. This CDR3 contains 15 residues. CDR1 and CDR2 (germline): MGHRA, YSYEKL. The ends were cut back, 0 bases at V and 4 bases at J, with 13 bases in the middle. In DNA, the CDR3 is TGCGCCAGCAGCCAAGATCCCGGGCATGCATACGAGCAGTACTTC. Its translation is CASSQDPGHAYEQYF.

This clonotype is medium-sized by share. The V and J genes are TRBV7-9 and TRBJ2-7; D might be TRBD2 (5 bases). The germline gives CDR1 SEHNR, CDR2 FQNEAQ (reference sequence). Trimming removed 4 bases from V and 3 bases from J, with 7 bases in between. The CDR3 contains 12 residues. CDR3 sequence reads: CASSSDYYEQYF. CDR3 nucleotides: TGTGCCAGCAGCTCAGACTACTACGAGCAGTACTTC.

There are many counts of this clonotype. The chain is built from TRBV11-2 and TRBJ2-7; 8 bases agree with TRBD1. This CDR3 is 14 amino acids long. The V segment lost 5 bases and the J segment 3 bases; nucleotides outside the gene matches: 6. The germline V gene encodes CDR1 SGHAT and CDR2 FQNNGV. CDR3: CASSGQGADYEQYF. CDR3 coding DNA: TGTGCCAGCAGCGGTCAGGGGGCAGACTACGAGCAGTACTTC.